This is a list of T cell receptor beta chains from one sample in a study of T cell changes during pregnancy in multiple sclerosis. The repertoire was sequenced with immunoSEQ multiplex PCR; TCRdb's copy has only in-frame clones and lacks some. This sample carries 120,000 or so clones, under 95% of them seen once, and the ten largest clones take 6.2%. The sequencing here drew on peripheral blood, taken before pregnancy. These receptors came from a female donor with multiple sclerosis, enrolled in a pregnancy study. CDR3s leave out the opening cysteine and the closing phenylalanine or tryptophan.

V | CDR3
TRBV19 | ASSPMTGNQETQY
TRBV5-1 | ASSQFTSGGISYEQY
TRBV4-1 | ASSQAGTGHEKLF
TRBV5-1 | ASRTGVEFFEQY
TRBV4-1 | ASIQRTGEHRGAV
TRBV6-5 | ASKAGPYEQY
TRBV5-5 | ASSLTEALISHNEQF
TRBV14 | ASSQGVPTSGRAEQF
TRBV7-2 | ASRKRAGDTEAF
TRBV30 | AWSGGAGANVLT
TRBV5-1 | ASSLVLQETQY
TRBV9 | ASSRFSGRDTDTQY
TRBV9 | ASSPRGWGGNEKLF
TRBV7-9 | ASSLKRGTARETQY
TRBV11-2 | ASSPSSRGQY
TRBV5-1 | ASSPNRGIAEAF
TRBV5-1 | ASSLETGGGTDTQY
TRBV7-2 | ASSLGASTYEQY
TRBV5-1 | ASSSRTDNTEAF
TRBV11-3 | ASSLTFHNEQF
TRBV28 | ASSFPGGLALGRAVTHNEQF
TRBV30 | AWSFGSGANVLT
TRBV21-1 | ASNRQGADCYGYT
TRBV28 | ASRKLTGGHTEAF
TRBV19 | ASSIVGGSDTQY
TRBV6-1 | ASSEALGRRGNSPLH
TRBV25-1 | ASSTIETQY
TRBV28 | ASSFVGSGEKLF
TRBV29-1 | SVRLADNEQF
TRBV19 | ASSIQSTGELF
TRBV5-1 | ASSEKGVDEKLF
TRBV6-6 | ASSYLAGGYTDTQY
TRBV5-4 | ASSLAGVSTDTQY
TRBV5-4 | ASSLVRGDTEAF
TRBV6-6 | ASSSGTSGRGEQF
TRBV7-9 | ASSFSPGRGFEQY